These T cell receptor beta chains were read from a single sample in a study of cytomegalovirus exposure and HLA in healthy donors. The assay was immunoSEQ multiplex PCR, and TCRdb's table has in-frame clones only and misses some. The table has 200,000 or so clones, 80% to 85% seen once. The sample taken for sequencing was PBMCs. These receptors all come from a woman aged 35 to 49 in good health and CMV-seronegative. CDR3s include the opening cysteine and the closing phenylalanine or tryptophan.

J	V	length	CDR3
TRBJ2-3	TRBV5-1	14	CASSSGQGEDTQYF
TRBJ2-7	TRBV4-1	15	CASSQDRGQFYEQYF
TRBJ1-2	TRBV5-4	15	CASTLGGRMIGGYTF
TRBJ2-2	TRBV18	17	CASSPPQGAKDTGELFF
TRBJ2-6	TRBV5-5	17	CASSMATAFSGANVLTF
TRBJ2-1	TRBV7-9	15	CASSFRLAGYNEQFF
TRBJ2-3	TRBV4-1	19	CASRKGASRLAGVEDTQYF
TRBJ2-1	TRBV5-6	13	CASSLGLAGGKFF
TRBJ2-2	TRBV5-1	16	CASSTGEREVAGELFF
TRBJ2-2	TRBV2	16	CASSWARGRDTGELFF
TRBJ2-7	TRBV7-2	18	CASSFKQGGIISSYEQYF
TRBJ1-1	TRBV29-1	13	CSVEIPRGPEAFF
TRBJ2-7	TRBV27	12	CASQGTVYEQYF
TRBJ1-2	TRBV5-6	17	CASSLYALTAPNYGYTF
TRBJ2-1	TRBV6-1	16	CASSVWDRGSTSEQFF
TRBJ2-7	TRBV9	15	CASSVGGRSPDKQYF
TRBJ1-1	TRBV7-9	14	CASSPGQRNTEAFF
TRBJ2-2	TRBV6-5	15	CASSYMATNTGELFF
TRBJ1-5	TRBV27	18	CASRKTGTAMLSNQPQHF
TRBJ2-6	TRBV5-1	17	CASSSRGGGSGANVLTF